These 27 T cell receptor beta chains came from one sample sequenced in a study of CD8 T cells in ankylosing spondylitis. MiXCR, applied by TCRdb to the 5' RACE reads, yields one record per CDR3 protein. The data contain about 450,000 distinct CDR3 sequences, roughly 26% of them singletons. Their antigen targets remain unknown. Study-level results: It appeared that ankylosing spondylitis blood was characterized by a TCR beta motif of under ten highly homologous variants.

The sequenced sample consisted of blood, either unsorted or a sorted T cell fraction (not recorded which). These receptors originate from a male donor with ankylosing spondylitis.

Many counts were recorded for this clonotype. This chain uses TRBV30 with TRBJ1-2; weak D call: TRBD1 (5 bases). There are 14 residues in the CDR3. Germline lookup yields CDR1 GTSNPN and CDR2 SVGIG (reference sequence). Deletions cut 8 bases from V and 5 bases from J, with 21 bases between. CDR3 region: CAGPRAPEGYGYTF. The DNA for the CDR3 is TGTGCCGGACCCAGGGCTCCAGAAGGTTATGGCTACACCTTC.

This clonotype was seen only a few times. The chain employs TRBV20-1 and TRBJ2-3, with a weak D call TRBD2 (5 bases). The CDR3 consists of 13 residues. The germline V gene encodes CDR1 DFQATT and CDR2 SNEGSKA (reference sequence). V lost 2 bases, J lost 9 bases, and 15 bases lay in between. CDR3 sequence: CSARPRTPGTQYF. Written as DNA, the CDR3 is TGCAGTGCTAGACCTAGGACCCCGGGAACGCAGTATTTT.

The V call is TRBV28, the J call TRBJ2-3; D may be TRBD2 (6 bases). The CDR3 is 17 residues long. CDR1 is MDHEN and CDR2 is SYDVKM in the germline V gene. The V end lost 6 bases, the J end lost 0 bases, and 19 bases lay between the germline ends. The CDR3 nucleotides are TGTGCCAGCAGCCTCCTCGGGGCGGGGCCCAGCACAGATACGCAGTATTTT. The encoded protein is CASSLLGAGPSTDTQYF.

This rearrangement joins TRBV20-1 to TRBJ2-3; 8 nucleotides match TRBD2. V lost 7 bases, J lost 5 bases, and 11 bases stayed unmatched. CDR3 length: 14 residues. Germline V lookup: CDR1 DFQATT, CDR2 SNEGSKA (reference sequence). CDR3: CSVRASAGVDTQYF. The CDR3 nucleotides read TGCAGTGTCAGAGCCTCAGCGGGAGTAGATACGCAGTATTTT.

This rearrangement joins TRBV11-1 to TRBJ1-2; a possible D gene is TRBD1 (6 bases). Germline-derived CDR1 and CDR2 are SGHAT and FQDESV (reference sequence). Trimming stripped 5 bases from V and 5 bases from J, with 15 bases between. CDR3 size: 14 residues. The CDR3 loop is CASSQQGYHYGYTF. The CDR3, as DNA: TGTGCCAGCAGCCAACAGGGTTATCATTATGGCTACACCTTC.

This chain's CDR3 is CASRSGVEKLFF. In nucleotides, the CDR3 is TGTGCCAGCAGATCAGGGGTAGAAAAACTGTTTTTT. The chain uses TRBV12-3 or TRBV12-4 and TRBJ1-4; perhaps TRBD1 as D (6 bases). This CDR3 is 12 amino acids long. V was pared by 6 bases and J by 8 bases, with 10 bases between.

On this clonotype itself: A read error is possible here, since a much larger clone lies one base away. The chain links TRBV7-9 to TRBJ1-2; D unresolved. This CDR3 is built from 13 residues. Germline V gene sequence: CDR1 SEHNR, CDR2 FQNEAQ (reference sequence). In DNA form, the CDR3 reads TGTGCCAGCAGCCCTAGGGTGACCTATAGCTACACCTTC. Protein: CASSPRVTYSYTF. The full variable domain, with the rest looked up from reference TRBV7-9 and TRBJ1-2, is DTGVSQNPRHKITKRGQNVTFRCDPISEHNRLYWYRQTLGQGPEFLTYFQNEAQLEKSRLLSDRFSAERPKGSFSTLEIQRTEQGDSAMYLCASSPRVTYSYTFGSGTRLTVV.

The V and J genes are TRBV5-5 and TRBJ2-7, with 14 bases fitting TRBD2. The CDR3 totals 16 residues. V lost 5 bases and J lost 5; bases outside the gene matches: 9. From germline, CDR1 is SGHKS and CDR2 YYEKEE (reference sequence). CDR3 region: CASSFGLAGGENEQYV. The CDR3 region has the DNA TGTGCCAGCAGTTTCGGACTAGCGGGAGGAGAAAACGAGCAGTACGTC.

The V and J genes are TRBV24-1 and TRBJ1-5, with a tentative D call TRBD1 (5 bases). CDR1 and CDR2 (germline): KGHDR, SFDVKD. CDR3 length equals 15 residues. The V end was cut by 3 bases, the J end by 5 bases, with 13 bases between. CDR3 coding DNA: TGTGCCACCAGTGATCCCCGGCAGGGTGATCAGCCCCAGCATTTT. It codes for CATSDPRQGDQPQHF.

V and J are TRBV27 and TRBJ2-4; TRBD1 matches at 7 bases. The V and J ends lost 5 bases and 2 bases, in that order; junction bases with no gene match: 9. CDR1 is MNHEY, CDR2 SMNVEV, per germline (reference sequence). CDR3 length: 16 amino acids. The CDR3 spells CASSTDRVGTKNIQYF. DNA of the CDR3: TGTGCCAGCAGTACCGACAGGGTCGGGACCAAAAACATTCAGTACTTC.

The chain recombines TRBV10-1 with TRBJ2-1; TRBD2 agrees at 10 bases. Germline values: CDR1 WNHNN, CDR2 SYGVQD (reference sequence). This CDR3 comprises 16 residues. Unmatched junction bases numbered 12, after V lost 9 bases and J lost 4 bases. The CDR3 nucleotides read TGCGCCAGTCCGACTAGCGGGCGGGTTGGATACAATGAGCAGTTCTTC. It translates to CASPTSGRVGYNEQFF.

CDR3 region: CASRLRGGEEDNIQYF. The DNA for the CDR3 is TGCGCCAGCAGGTTACGCGGGGGGGAAGAGGATAACATTCAGTACTTC. The chain carries TRBV10-2 and TRBJ2-4, with TRBD2 matching over 9 bases. In germline, CDR1 is WSHSY, CDR2 SAAADI. The CDR3 contains 16 residues. The trim removed 6 bases at V and 7 bases at J, leaving 13 bases unmatched.

This chain uses TRBV5-1 with TRBJ2-5, with 11 bases identical to TRBD1. The CDR3 length is 16 residues. With 6 bases clipped from V and 6 bases from J, the junction kept 13 bases outside the gene matches. From germline, CDR1 is SGHRS and CDR2 YFSETQ. The CDR3 spells CASTLQAGQGAKTQYF. CDR3 DNA: TGCGCCAGCACCCTACAAGCCGGACAGGGGGCTAAGACCCAGTACTTC.

This clonotype was seen at least ten times. V and J are TRBV12-3 or TRBV12-4 and TRBJ1-3, with 7 bases lining up with TRBD1. The J segment lost 0 bases and the V segment lost 7 bases, leaving 9 bases of the junction unmatched. The length of the CDR3 is 16 residues. This CDR3 reads CASTPRQGLSGNTIYF. For the CDR3, the DNA is TGTGCCAGCACCCCCCGACAGGGCCTCTCTGGAAACACCATATATTTT.

The rearrangement links TRBV27 to TRBJ2-2, with a possible D match to TRBD1 (5 bases). Germline V gene lookup returns CDR1 MNHEY and CDR2 SMNVEV (reference sequence). This CDR3 has 15 amino acids. V dropped 6 bases and J dropped 2 bases, with 13 bases sitting between them. DNA of the CDR3: TGTGCCAGCAGGATCCTTCAGGGAAACACCGGGGAGCTGTTTTTT. Translating gives CASRILQGNTGELFF.

The sample holds a few counts of this clonotype. The chain uses TRBV7-2 and TRBJ1-6; D remains unclear. The V and J ends lost 5 bases and 5 bases respectively, with 10 bases between them. CDR1 is SGHTA, CDR2 FQGNSA, per germline. The CDR3 runs 14 residues. The CDR3 is CASSRHGDNSPLHF. CDR3 in DNA: TGTGCCAGCAGCAGACATGGGGATAATTCACCCCTCCACTTT. Full variable domain (outside the CDR3, taken from reference TRBV7-2 and TRBJ1-6): GAGVSQSPSNKVTEKGKDVELRCDPISGHTALYWYRQSLGQGLEFLIYFQGNSAPDKSGLPSDRFSAERTGGSVSTLTIQRTQQEDSAVYLCASSRHGDNSPLHFGNGTRLTVT.

This clonotype was observed a few times. The junction departs from the called germline gene at one end, perhaps through a read error. V and J are TRBV29-1 and TRBJ2-1; TRBD1 aligns across 10 bases. In germline, CDR1 is SQVTM, CDR2 ANQGSEA. This CDR3 comprises 19 residues. The DNA for the CDR3 is TGCAGCGTTCAAGAACTGCCCATACCGGGACAGGGGACCTACAATGAGCAGTTCTTC. Residues: CSVQELPIPGQGTYNEQFF.

V is TRBV11-2 and J is TRBJ2-1, with D perhaps being TRBD1 or TRBD2 (5 bases each). CDR1 is SGHAT, CDR2 FQNNGV, per germline. The ends were cut back, 0 bases at V and 0 bases at J, with 9 bases in the middle. The CDR3 contains 16 residues. CDR3 loop: CASSLESGLSYNEQFF. The CDR3 DNA is TGTGCCAGCAGCTTAGAGTCGGGGCTCTCCTACAATGAGCAGTTCTTC.

The V call is TRBV7-8, the J call TRBJ2-1, with 9 positions matching TRBD2. The V segment lost 0 bases and the J segment 5 bases; nucleotides outside the gene matches: 5. Germline V CDR1 and CDR2: SGHVS, FQNEAQ. The CDR3 is 16 amino acids. The CDR3 nucleotides read TGTGCCAGCAGCTTAGCTGGGGTAGCGGGGGACAATGAGCAGTTCTTC. Amino acids: CASSLAGVAGDNEQFF.

V and J are TRBV29-1 and TRBJ1-1; TRBD1 is a possible D gene (5 bases). The CDR3 runs to 12 residues. CDR1 is SQVTM and CDR2 is ANQGSEA in the germline V gene. Trimming removed 0 bases from V and 10 bases from J, with 12 bases in between. Here the CDR3 DNA reads TGCAGCGTTGAAGAGGGGCAGGGTGTAGCTTTCTTT. Its protein is CSVEEGQGVAFF.

This chain joins TRBV5-1 and TRBJ2-7; D possibly matches TRBD1 or TRBD2 (6 bases each). This CDR3 spans 14 amino acids. Per germline, CDR1 SGHRS and CDR2 YFSETQ. V dropped 4 bases and J dropped 5 bases, with 16 bases sitting between them. CDR3 nucleotide sequence: TGCGCCAGCAGCCCGGTTGGGGGGCTTGACGAGCAGTACTTC. It specifies CASSPVGGLDEQYF.

The chain has TRBV10-2 and TRBJ1-2, with a possible D match to TRBD1 (6 bases). CDR3 size: 15 residues. CDR1 and CDR2 (germline): WSHSY, SAAADI. V was cut by 0 bases and J by 7 bases, with 15 bases left in between. This CDR3 is CASSESQRTVRGYTF. CDR3 DNA sequence: TGCGCCAGCAGTGAGTCTCAGAGGACAGTCCGTGGCTACACCTTC.

This chain connects TRBV4-1 to TRBJ2-1; a possible D gene is TRBD2 (5 bases). Trimming pared 0 bases from V and 10 bases from J, leaving 10 bases between. This CDR3 contains 13 residues. Germline-derived CDR1 and CDR2 are MGHRA and YSYEKL. CDR3 nucleotide sequence: TGCGCCAGCAGCCAAGAAGGGAGCAGGGAGCAGTTCTTC. Its translation is CASSQEGSREQFF.

The chain links TRBV19 to TRBJ2-5, with 11 bases identical to TRBD2. From germline, CDR1 is LNHDA and CDR2 SQIVND (reference sequence). V lost 8 bases to trimming and J lost 6 bases; unmatched junction nucleotides: 8. The CDR3 has 14 amino acids. CDR3 sequence reads: CASRTSGREKTQYF. Written as DNA, the CDR3 is TGTGCCAGTCGAACTAGCGGGAGAGAGAAGACCCAGTACTTC. Full variable domain (outside the CDR3, taken from reference TRBV19 and TRBJ2-5): DGGITQSPKYLFRKEGQNVTLSCEQNLNHDAMYWYRQDPGQGLRLIYYSQIVNDFQKGDIAEGYSVSREKKESFPLTVTSAQKNPTAFYLCASRTSGREKTQYFGPGTRLLVL.

This clonotype was seen a handful of times. This rearrangement joins TRBV10-3 to TRBJ2-3; D tentatively fits TRBD1 or TRBD2 (6 bases each). V was trimmed by 2 bases and J by 4 bases, leaving 10 bases between them. The CDR3 sequence is 14 residues long. Germline V gene sequence: CDR1 ENHRY, CDR2 SYGVKD. In DNA, the CDR3 is TGTGCCATCAGTGAGGTGGAGGGGGCAGATACGCAGTATTTT. Amino acid sequence: CAISEVEGADTQYF.

The chain has TRBV11-3 and TRBJ2-4; D might be TRBD2 (6 bases). Germline CDR1 and CDR2: SGHNT and YENEEA. Trimming took off 2 bases at V and 16 bases at J, with 15 bases between the two ends. The CDR3 totals 12 residues. CDR3 protein: CASSLRTGSSYF. For the CDR3, the DNA is TGTGCCAGCAGCTTAAGAACCGGGAGCTCCTACTTC.

Only a few counts were recorded for this clonotype. The rearrangement joins TRBV29-1 to TRBJ2-1; D is perhaps TRBD2 (5 bases). Looked up from germline, CDR1 is SQVTM and CDR2 is ANQGSEA. The ends were cut back, 0 bases at V and 2 bases at J, with 14 bases in the middle. The CDR3 contains 16 residues. CDR3 sequence (DNA): TGCAGCGTTGAAGATCAGGCGGGTCGGACCTACAATGAGCAGTTCTTC. Encoded protein: CSVEDQAGRTYNEQFF.